The clone carrying this T cell receptor (beta chain) has at least ten counts. What it binds is unknown. In germline, CDR1 is MDHEN, CDR2 SYDVKM. The V and J ends lost 7 bases and 3 bases respectively, with 17 bases between them. The CDR3 is made up of 15 amino acids. The sample comes from a study of T cell repertoires in cytomegalovirus infection. Turning to the study itself: Both CMV infection and a matching HLA type were indicated by public TCR beta signatures. General study findings and limits: Carriers of CMV and the relevant HLA type were discriminated by public TCR beta frequency. HLA-C-restricted CMV-specific TCR beta clonotypes were dominant in the ex vivo response.

TCRdb ran MiXCR on the reads and lists one entry per CDR3 protein. The sample lists 680,000 or so distinct CDR3 sequences; roughly 36% were seen once. The chain carries TRBV28 and TRBJ2-3; TRBD2 might be the D (7 bases). The specimen sequenced was PBMCs. This TCR was recovered from a human donor in good health (CMV status not recorded). Some clones in this sample may be carry-over from other donors' samples. The CDR3 bases are TGTGCCAGCATGGTGGAGGGGGGGCGGACAGATACGCAGTATTTT. This gives the protein CASMVEGGRTDTQYF.